This is a list of T cell receptor beta chains from one sample in a study of CD8+ T cells in alopecia areata. The data were produced by immunoSEQ multiplex PCR, yet TCRdb's version contains in-frame clones alone and is incomplete. The sample contains approximately 150,000 clones, around 59% of which appear only once. The material was CD4+ T cells sorted from blood, obtained at week 24, from a patient treated with tofacitinib. These receptors were collected from a human donor with alopecia areata. Each CDR3 is given without its conserved first and last residue.

j_call v_call cdr3_aa
TRBJ2-5 TRBV11-3 ASSPGQGNGETQY
TRBJ2-4 TRBV29-1 SVGTAAKNIQY
TRBJ2-3 TRBV9 ASSGGDRYTDTQY
TRBJ1-5 TRBV15 ATSREGREGQPQH
TRBJ2-1 TRBV11-2 ASSLPAAPNEQF
TRBJ2-3 TRBV2 ASSLTKNTDTQY
TRBJ1-5 TRBV10-3 AISAGQISNQPQH
TRBJ1-6 TRBV27 ASSPPQGQKYNSPLH
TRBJ2-1 TRBV2 ASSAGLGQGVEQF
TRBJ1-2 TRBV18 ASSPGISGGYT
TRBJ2-5 TRBV2 ASKAGVLQETQY
TRBJ2-2 TRBV6-5 ASSRTSWLELF
TRBJ2-3 TRBV25-1 ASSRSTDTQY
TRBJ2-5 TRBV27 ASSLYGRHQETQY
TRBJ1-2 TRBV27 ASRQGQGAGYGYT
TRBJ2-5 TRBV10-3 AISDGGGKETQY
TRBJ2-2 TRBV29-1 SVTPQNTGELF
TRBJ1-2 TRBV13 ASSSITPESNYGYT
TRBJ1-2 TRBV11-2 ASSLDPSAYYGYT
TRBJ1-2 TRBV30 AWRPLRDRTTYGYT
TRBJ2-7 TRBV5-6 ASSSKDRHEQY
TRBJ2-2 TRBV7-2 ASSFYLGGSRGTGELF
TRBJ2-5 TRBV4-2 ASSQDAGQGETQY
TRBJ1-2 TRBV27 ASSSLGQVPKGDGYT
TRBJ2-7 TRBV27 ASSLSATGEQY
TRBJ2-2 TRBV5-4 ASSLEPQGNGELF
TRBJ1-2 TRBV14 ASSQGRLRSVGYT
TRBJ1-5 TRBV29-1 SFTGMGNQPQH
TRBJ2-5 TRBV25-1 ASSEGGQETQY
TRBJ2-7 TRBV6-1 ASSEGGLAHEQY
TRBJ1-1 TRBV4-1 ASSQEAQTGTEAF
TRBJ1-5 TRBV27 ASSLSRMQPQH
TRBJ1-2 TRBV7-2 ASSSRTGPNYGYT